One and the same sample provided the 32 T cell receptor beta chains below, sequenced in a study of T cell responses to AZD1222 COVID-19 vaccine (dated by TCRdb to 2020 to 2023). The time point label, as the study defines it: about 28 days (+/-7) after the second vaccine dose. Libraries were made using the immunoSEQ multiplex PCR assay. Not all clones reach the TCRdb copy of this immuneACCESS table, which keeps in-frame sequences only. Checked studies attribute under half of the gap to unresolved V genes and leave the rest unexplained. Counted in this sample were about 200,000 clones; 93% of them appeared once. The top ten hold roughly 0.99% of the sample. The specimen comprised peripheral blood, sampled 28 days after the second AZD1222 dose. These receptors were obtained from an adult who received the AZD1222 COVID-19 vaccine.

CDR3 nucleotide sequence: TGTGCCAGCAGTCTTGTCAGGAACACTGAAGCTTTCTTT. This translates into CASSLVRNTEAFF. The chain is built from TRBV2 and TRBJ1-1; unclear D gene. Germline-derived CDR1 and CDR2 are SNHLY and FYNNEI. The CDR3 spans 13 residues. Deletions cut 5 bases from V and 1 base from J, with 8 bases between.

J is TRBJ2-1 and V is TRBV29-1, with D tentatively TRBD1 (5 bases). Germline CDR1 reads SQVTM; CDR2 reads ANQGSEA. Deletions cut 3 bases from V and 0 bases from J, with 9 bases between. CDR3 length: 14 amino acids. CDR3 sequence reads: CSVDQGVSYNEQFF. The CDR3, as DNA: TGCAGCGTTGATCAGGGCGTCTCCTACAATGAGCAGTTCTTC.

The V call is TRBV28, the J call TRBJ1-5; TRBD1 matches 10 bases. The V and J ends lost 7 bases and 5 bases, in that order; junction bases with no gene match: 8. Germline CDR1 and CDR2: MDHEN and SYDVKM. This CDR3 has 15 residues. The CDR3 region has the DNA TGTGCCAGCACAACCGCCGGGACAGGGGATCAGCCCCAGCATTTT. Its translation is CASTTAGTGDQPQHF.

This clone has only a few counts. The gene calls are TRBV30 and TRBJ1-2; the D gene is possibly TRBD1 (6 bases). CDR1 and CDR2 (germline): GTSNPN, SVGIG (reference sequence). The CDR3 sequence is 15 residues long. V lost 2 bases and J 6 bases, leaving 19 bases between the germline ends. CDR3 protein: CAWSPRVGGRNGYTF. The DNA of the CDR3 is TGTGCCTGGAGTCCTCGGGTAGGGGGGCGTAATGGCTACACCTTC.

This CDR3 is CASSTRAGIEQYF. The DNA for the CDR3 is TGTGCCAGTAGTACCCGGGCGGGGATCGAGCAGTACTTC. The rearrangement uses TRBV19 and TRBJ2-7; D perhaps matches TRBD2 (6 bases). Germline V CDR1 and CDR2: LNHDA, SQIVND (reference sequence). V was trimmed by 4 bases and J by 6 bases, leaving 13 bases between them. The CDR3 totals 13 residues. The full variable domain, rest sourced from reference TRBV19 and TRBJ2-7, is DGGITQSPKYLFRKEGQNVTLSCEQNLNHDAMYWYRQDPGQGLRLIYYSQIVNDFQKGDIAEGYSVSREKKESFPLTVTSAQKNPTAFYLCASSTRAGIEQYFGPGTRLTVT.

The chain's CDR3 is CASSESRQGINEQFF. DNA of the CDR3: TGCGCCAGCAGTGAGTCTCGGCAGGGGATTAATGAGCAGTTCTTC. The chain has TRBV10-1 and TRBJ2-1; tentative D call: TRBD1 (6 bases). CDR1 is WNHNN, CDR2 SYGVQD, per germline (reference sequence). The CDR3 is 15 residues long. V shed 0 bases and J shed 7 bases, with 13 bases lying between them.

V and J are TRBV7-2 and TRBJ2-1, with D unresolved. Germline CDR1 and CDR2: SGHTA and FQGNSA. This CDR3 contains 15 residues. V lost 7 bases, J lost 4 bases, and 17 bases lay in between. The CDR3: CASTTLLSWYNEQFF. In DNA, the CDR3 is TGTGCCAGCACAACCTTACTCTCTTGGTACAATGAGCAGTTCTTC.

This chain links TRBV5-1 with TRBJ2-1; perhaps TRBD1 as D (6 bases). This CDR3 has 16 amino acids. The germline CDR1 and CDR2 sequences are SGHRS and YFSETQ. V was pared by 5 bases and J by 1 base, with 16 bases between. CDR3 coding DNA: TGCGCCAGCAGTCTTCGTTTACAGGGATCCTACAATGAGCAGTTCTTC. Translation gives CASSLRLQGSYNEQFF.

The chain is built from TRBV6-2 or TRBV6-3 and TRBJ1-5; 7 bases map to TRBD1. J was trimmed by 1 base and V by 6 bases; bases with no gene match: 3. CDR1 and CDR2 (germline): MNHEY, SVGEGT. CDR3 length: 14 residues. The CDR3 nucleotides are TGTGCCAGCAGCTCGACAGGGAGCAATCAGCCCCAGCATTTT. Translation: CASSSTGSNQPQHF.

This chain uses TRBV6-5 with TRBJ1-2; D gene ambiguous. Germline CDR1 MNHEY, CDR2 SVGAGI. The CDR3 runs to 14 residues. V dropped 6 bases and J dropped 4 bases, with 15 bases sitting between them. The CDR3 loop reads CASRSAGGLYGYTF. CDR3 sequence (DNA): TGTGCCAGCAGGTCGGCAGGAGGCCTCTATGGCTACACCTTC.

The chain links TRBV5-1 to TRBJ1-4, with D possibly matching TRBD1 (6 bases). In germline, CDR1 is SGHRS, CDR2 YFSETQ. CDR3 length equals 15 residues. V was shortened by 3 bases and J by 0 bases, with 9 bases between the two germline ends. CDR3: CASSSGTTTNEKLFF. The DNA of the CDR3 is TGCGCCAGCAGCTCCGGGACAACAACTAATGAAAAACTGTTTTTT.

The chain is built from TRBV4-1 and TRBJ1-3; D is uncertain. This CDR3 contains 15 residues. Trimming stripped 2 bases from V and 4 bases from J, with 12 bases between. CDR1 is MGHRA and CDR2 is YSYEKL in the germline V gene. The CDR3 spells CASSQPGERGNTIYF. In DNA form, the CDR3 reads TGCGCCAGCAGCCAACCTGGCGAACGAGGAAACACCATATATTTT.

The V gene is TRBV19, the J gene TRBJ2-5; 7 bases are a match to TRBD1. Per the germline V gene, CDR1 is LNHDA and CDR2 is SQIVND (reference sequence). V lost 6 bases and J lost 1; bases outside the gene matches: 2. The CDR3 spans 13 residues. Here the CDR3 DNA reads TGTGCCAGTAGCGGACAGGTCCAAGAGACCCAGTACTTC. Translating gives CASSGQVQETQYF.

CDR3 amino acids: CASSQAGHLAKNIQYF. The CDR3 DNA is TGCGCCAGCAGCCAAGCGGGACATTTAGCCAAAAACATTCAGTACTTC. The rearrangement links TRBV4-1 to TRBJ2-4; D possibly corresponds to TRBD1 (6 bases). CDR1 and CDR2 from the germline V gene are MGHRA and YSYEKL. V was pared by 1 base and J by 0 bases, with 10 bases between. This CDR3 has 16 residues.

The gene calls are TRBV28 and TRBJ1-5; D may be TRBD1 (6 bases). V lost 7 bases and J 6 bases, leaving 13 bases between the germline ends. CDR3 length: 13 residues. Looked up from germline, CDR1 is MDHEN and CDR2 is SYDVKM. CDR3 coding DNA: TGTGCCAGCAAACCACAGGGTATTCAGCCCCAGCATTTT. Residues: CASKPQGIQPQHF.

This chain links TRBV4-3 with TRBJ1-2; D remains ambiguous. With 1 base removed from V and 1 base from J, the gap between germline ends came to 13 bases. The CDR3 runs 16 residues. Germline V gene lookup returns CDR1 LGHNA and CDR2 YSLEER. CDR3 coding DNA: TGCGCCAGCAGCCAAGGGACTACGGGATTTAACTATGGCTACACCTTC. Its translation: CASSQGTTGFNYGYTF.

The J gene is TRBJ2-1, the V gene TRBV27; 11 nucleotides match TRBD2. Germline lookup yields CDR1 MNHEY and CDR2 SMNVEV (reference sequence). The CDR3 is 15 residues long. The trim removed 5 bases at V and 5 bases at J, leaving 5 bases unmatched. CDR3 DNA sequence: TGTGCCAGCAGTAAACTAGCGGGGGTAAACAATGAGCAGTTCTTC. Protein sequence: CASSKLAGVNNEQFF.

The rearrangement joins TRBV3-1 (or the pseudogene TRBV3-2) to TRBJ1-3; D is ambiguous. Germline assignment: CDR1 LGHDT and CDR2 YNNKEL (reference sequence). The CDR3 extends over 11 amino acids. The ends were cut back, 4 bases at V and 6 bases at J, with 4 bases in the middle. The CDR3 here is CASSLQNTIYF. CDR3 bases: TGTGCCAGCAGCCTCCAAAACACCATATATTTT.

V is TRBV5-1 and J is TRBJ1-2, with TRBD1 matching 7 bases. Germline V lookup: CDR1 SGHRS, CDR2 YFSETQ. The trim removed 5 bases at V and 3 bases at J, leaving 10 bases unmatched. This CDR3 contains 15 residues. CDR3 bases: TGCGCCAGCAGTTCTCAAGGGACAGCAGACTATGGCTACACCTTC. Translating it yields CASSSQGTADYGYTF.

This clone was observed once. The chain combines TRBV7-2 with TRBJ1-1; the D is unclear. Germline-derived CDR1 and CDR2 are SGHTA and FQGNSA. V was shortened by 2 bases and J by 0 bases, with 10 bases between the two germline ends. The CDR3 loop spans 15 amino acids. CDR3: CASSLPPAMNTEAFF. CDR3 nucleotides: TGTGCCAGCAGCTTACCCCCGGCGATGAACACTGAAGCTTTCTTT.

The chain carries TRBV11-2 and TRBJ2-1; no clear D gene. The CDR3 contains 14 residues. Germline V CDR1 and CDR2: SGHAT, FQNNGV. V was shortened by 4 bases and J by 2 bases, with 9 bases between the two germline ends. This chain's CDR3 is CASSSLLTYNEQFF. CDR3 in DNA: TGTGCCAGCAGCTCCCTCTTGACCTACAATGAGCAGTTCTTC.

The chain is built from TRBV15 and TRBJ2-1, with TRBD1 identical over 8 bases. Trimming cost V 1 base and J 0 bases; bases outside gene matches: 5. Germline CDR1 is LNHNV and CDR2 is YYDKDF (reference sequence). This CDR3 spans 17 amino acids. The CDR3 here is CATSRGGQGLSYNEQFF. The CDR3 region has the DNA TGTGCCACCAGCAGAGGAGGACAGGGTCTCTCCTACAATGAGCAGTTCTTC.

The rearrangement links TRBV28 to TRBJ2-3; no reliable D call. The CDR3 consists of 13 residues. The V gene lost 7 bases and the J gene lost 2 bases, with 10 bases spanning the gap. Germline V CDR1 and CDR2: MDHEN, SYDVKM. The CDR3 sequence is CASISVLTDTQYF. CDR3 nucleotide sequence: TGTGCCAGCATTTCCGTTCTCACAGATACGCAGTATTTT.

The chain recombines TRBV7-2 with TRBJ1-6; no clear D gene. V gave up 3 bases and J gave up 0 bases, with 3 bases separating them. Germline V gene lookup returns CDR1 SGHTA and CDR2 FQGNSA. The CDR3 has 14 amino acids. CDR3 nucleotides: TGTGCCAGCAGCTTTCCCTCCTATAATTCACCCCTCCACTTT. Translating it yields CASSFPSYNSPLHF.

This clone was recorded only once. The V gene is TRBV3-1 (or the pseudogene TRBV3-2), the J gene TRBJ2-7, with TRBD1 matching 7 bases. The V gene end was trimmed by 3 bases and the J gene end by 4 bases; junction bases not matched to a gene: 6. The CDR3 consists of 14 residues. CDR1 and CDR2 from the germline V gene are LGHDT and YNNKEL (reference sequence). The CDR3 spells CASSHATGTYEQYF. CDR3 DNA: TGTGCCAGCAGCCACGCGACAGGGACGTACGAGCAGTACTTC.

This clone has only one observation. This rearrangement joins TRBV9 to TRBJ2-7; 7 nucleotides align to TRBD1. This CDR3 is built from 14 residues. V gave up 1 base and J gave up 2 bases; unmatched junction bases: 3. The V gene's germline CDR1 is SGDLS and CDR2 YYNGEE. The CDR3 loop is CASSVSDRAYEQYF. The CDR3 bases are TGTGCCAGCAGCGTATCAGACAGGGCCTACGAGCAGTACTTC.

The gene calls are TRBV6-6 and TRBJ1-1; TRBD1 matches 9 bases. The J segment lost 5 bases and the V segment lost 7 bases, leaving 8 bases of the junction unmatched. The CDR3 contains 14 residues. Germline loops: CDR1 MNHNY, CDR2 SVGAGI (reference sequence). The CDR3, as DNA: TGTGCCAGCAACAGGGGGCTATCGGGGACTGAAGCTTTCTTT. It is translated as CASNRGLSGTEAFF.

The chain uses TRBV9 and TRBJ2-6, with 11 bases that match TRBD2. The germline CDR1 and CDR2 sequences are SGDLS and YYNGEE. The CDR3 is 18 residues long. J lost 0 bases, V lost 0 bases, and 2 bases had no gene match. CDR3 DNA: TGTGCCAGCAGCGTAGGACTAGCGGGGTACTCTGGGGCCAACGTCCTGACTTTC. Encoded protein: CASSVGLAGYSGANVLTF.

This CDR3 is CASSPRQGAEKLFF. The CDR3 DNA is TGCGCCAGCAGCCCGAGACAGGGGGCTGAAAAACTGTTTTTT. V and J are TRBV4-3 and TRBJ1-4, with 10 bases lining up with TRBD1. Trimming took 4 bases from V and 7 from J; bases not matched to a gene: 3. From germline, CDR1 is LGHNA and CDR2 YSLEER. The CDR3 contains 14 residues.

The rearrangement links TRBV5-1 to TRBJ1-2, with unresolved D. CDR1 and CDR2 (germline): SGHRS, YFSETQ. The V and J ends lost 3 bases and 6 bases respectively, with 9 bases between them. The CDR3 totals 12 residues. The CDR3 reads CASSWERDGYTF. The DNA of the CDR3 is TGCGCCAGCAGCTGGGAACGGGATGGCTACACCTTC.

CDR3 DNA: TGTGCCAGCAACCAGGGCTCCAATCAGCCCCAGCATTTT. Its protein product is CASNQGSNQPQHF. V gene TRBV28 combines with J gene TRBJ1-5; perhaps TRBD1 as D (5 bases). V was shortened by 7 bases and J by 3 bases, with 10 bases between the two germline ends. The CDR3 is made up of 13 amino acids. In germline, CDR1 is MDHEN, CDR2 SYDVKM.

The count of this clone is one. V gene TRBV7-9 combines with J gene TRBJ2-1, with 11 nucleotides matching TRBD1. Trimming at V came to 3 bases and at J to 5 bases, leaving 3 bases not matched to a gene. Germline CDR1 is SEHNR and CDR2 is FQNEAQ (reference sequence). The CDR3 totals 15 residues. The CDR3 coding sequence is TGTGCCAGCAGCTTGGGGGACAGGGGGAACAATGAGCAGTTCTTC. Its translation: CASSLGDRGNNEQFF.